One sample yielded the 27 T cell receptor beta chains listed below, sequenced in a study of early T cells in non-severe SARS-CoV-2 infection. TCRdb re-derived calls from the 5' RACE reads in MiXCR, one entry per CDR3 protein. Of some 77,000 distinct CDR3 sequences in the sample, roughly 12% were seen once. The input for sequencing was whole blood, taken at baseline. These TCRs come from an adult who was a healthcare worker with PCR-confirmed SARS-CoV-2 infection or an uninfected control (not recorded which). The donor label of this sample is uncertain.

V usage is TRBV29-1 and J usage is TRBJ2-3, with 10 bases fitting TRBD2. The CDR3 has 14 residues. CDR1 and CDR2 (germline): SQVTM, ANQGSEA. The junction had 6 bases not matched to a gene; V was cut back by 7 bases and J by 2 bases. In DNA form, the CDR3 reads TGCAGCGGAAAGCGGGAGGGATTCACAGATACGCAGTATTTT. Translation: CSGKREGFTDTQYF.

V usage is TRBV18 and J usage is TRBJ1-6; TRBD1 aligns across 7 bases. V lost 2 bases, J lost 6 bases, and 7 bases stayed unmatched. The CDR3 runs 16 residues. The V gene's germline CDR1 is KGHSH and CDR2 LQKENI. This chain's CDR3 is CASSPNVGQLNSPLHF. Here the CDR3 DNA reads TGTGCCAGCTCACCAAATGTGGGACAGCTTAATTCACCCCTCCACTTT.

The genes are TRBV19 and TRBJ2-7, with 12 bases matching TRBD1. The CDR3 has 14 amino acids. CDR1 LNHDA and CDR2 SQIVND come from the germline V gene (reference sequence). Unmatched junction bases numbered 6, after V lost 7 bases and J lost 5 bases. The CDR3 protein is CASTSGTGGDEQYF. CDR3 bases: TGTGCCAGTACCTCCGGGACAGGGGGCGACGAGCAGTACTTC.

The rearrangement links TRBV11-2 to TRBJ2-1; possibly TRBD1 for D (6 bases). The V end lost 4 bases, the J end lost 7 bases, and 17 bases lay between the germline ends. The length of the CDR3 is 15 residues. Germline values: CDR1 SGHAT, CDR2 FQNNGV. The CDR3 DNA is TGTGCCAGCAGCTCTACACAGGGAAGGAATAATGAGCAGTTCTTC. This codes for CASSSTQGRNNEQFF.

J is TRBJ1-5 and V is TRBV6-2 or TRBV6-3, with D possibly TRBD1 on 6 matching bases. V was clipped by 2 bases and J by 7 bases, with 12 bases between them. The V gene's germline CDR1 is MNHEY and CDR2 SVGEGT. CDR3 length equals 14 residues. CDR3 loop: CASSYDRRNQPQHF. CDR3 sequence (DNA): TGTGCCAGCAGTTACGACAGGAGGAACCAGCCCCAGCATTTT.

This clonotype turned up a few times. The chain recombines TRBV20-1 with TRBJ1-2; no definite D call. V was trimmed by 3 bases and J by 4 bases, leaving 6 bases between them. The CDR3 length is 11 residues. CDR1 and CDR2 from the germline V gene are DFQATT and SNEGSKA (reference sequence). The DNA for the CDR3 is TGCAGTGCTAGTGGGCCCTATGGCTACACCTTC. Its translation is CSASGPYGYTF.

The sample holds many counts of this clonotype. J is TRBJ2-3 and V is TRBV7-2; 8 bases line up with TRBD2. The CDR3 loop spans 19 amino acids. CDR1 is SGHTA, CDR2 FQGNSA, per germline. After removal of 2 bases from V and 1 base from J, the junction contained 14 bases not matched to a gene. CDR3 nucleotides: TGTGCCAGCAGCTTAATGTTTGGTTACAGCGGGAGCGGCACAGATACGCAGTATTTT. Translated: CASSLMFGYSGSGTDTQYF.

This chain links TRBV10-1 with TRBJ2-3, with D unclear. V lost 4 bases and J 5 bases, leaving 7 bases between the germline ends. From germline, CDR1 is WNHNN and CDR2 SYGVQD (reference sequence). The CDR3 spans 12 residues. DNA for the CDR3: TGCGCCAGCAGTGCTTCGATAGATACGCAGTATTTT. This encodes CASSASIDTQYF.

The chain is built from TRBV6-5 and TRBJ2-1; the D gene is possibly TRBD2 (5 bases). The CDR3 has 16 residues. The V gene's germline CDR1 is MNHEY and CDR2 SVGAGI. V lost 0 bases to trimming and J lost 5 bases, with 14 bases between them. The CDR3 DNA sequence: TGTGCCAGCAGTTACTCGTCGAGCGGCGAGAACAATGAGCAGTTCTTC. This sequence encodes CASSYSSSGENNEQFF.

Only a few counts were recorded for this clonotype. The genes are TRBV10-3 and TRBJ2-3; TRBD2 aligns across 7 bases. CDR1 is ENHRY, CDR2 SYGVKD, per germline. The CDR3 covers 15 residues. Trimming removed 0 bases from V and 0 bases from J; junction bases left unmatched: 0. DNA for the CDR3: TGTGCCATCAGTGAGTCGGGGGGGAGCACAGATACGCAGTATTTT. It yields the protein CAISESGGSTDTQYF.

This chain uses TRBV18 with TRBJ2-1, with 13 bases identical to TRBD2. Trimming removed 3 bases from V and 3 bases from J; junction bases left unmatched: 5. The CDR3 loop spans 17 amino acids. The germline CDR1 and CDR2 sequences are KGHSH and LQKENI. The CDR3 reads CASSPRTSGRYYNEQFF. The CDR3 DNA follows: TGTGCCAGCTCACCCCGGACTAGCGGGAGATACTACAATGAGCAGTTCTTC.

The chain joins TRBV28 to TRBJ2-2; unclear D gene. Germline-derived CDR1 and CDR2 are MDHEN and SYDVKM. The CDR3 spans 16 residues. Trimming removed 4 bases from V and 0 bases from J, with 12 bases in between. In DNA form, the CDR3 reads TGTGCCAGCAGTTCCGTTGCGCGAACGAACACCGGGGAGCTGTTTTTT. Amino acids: CASSSVARTNTGELFF.

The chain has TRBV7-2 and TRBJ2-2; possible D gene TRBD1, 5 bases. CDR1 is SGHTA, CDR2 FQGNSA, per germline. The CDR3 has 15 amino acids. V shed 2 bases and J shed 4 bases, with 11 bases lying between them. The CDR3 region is CASSLQGIVTGELFF. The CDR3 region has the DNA TGTGCCAGCAGCTTACAGGGAATAGTCACCGGGGAGCTGTTTTTT.

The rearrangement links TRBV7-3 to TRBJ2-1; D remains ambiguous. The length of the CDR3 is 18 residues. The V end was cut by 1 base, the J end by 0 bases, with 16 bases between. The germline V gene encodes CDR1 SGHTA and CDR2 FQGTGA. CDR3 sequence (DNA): TGTGCCAGCAGCTTAAAGGCACGAGGCGGCAGCTCCTACAATGAGCAGTTCTTC. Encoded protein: CASSLKARGGSSYNEQFF.

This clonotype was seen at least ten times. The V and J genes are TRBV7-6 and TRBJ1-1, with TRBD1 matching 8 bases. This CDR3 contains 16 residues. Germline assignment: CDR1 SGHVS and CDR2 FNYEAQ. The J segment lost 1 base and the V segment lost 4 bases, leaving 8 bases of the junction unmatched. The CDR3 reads CASSSRGTGRNTEAFF. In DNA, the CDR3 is TGTGCCAGCAGCTCCAGAGGGACAGGAAGGAACACTGAAGCTTTCTTT.

DNA for the CDR3: TGCGCCAGCAGCCTAAACCCGATCGGTGAGCAGTTCTTC. It codes for CASSLNPIGEQFF. The chain couples TRBV4-1 to TRBJ2-1; D is unclear. The CDR3 has 13 residues. Germline loops: CDR1 MGHRA, CDR2 YSYEKL. Trimming shortened V by 4 bases and J by 9 bases, and 13 bases separated the two germline ends.

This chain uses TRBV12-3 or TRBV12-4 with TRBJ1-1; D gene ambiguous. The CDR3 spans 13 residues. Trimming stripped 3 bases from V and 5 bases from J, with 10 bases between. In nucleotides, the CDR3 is TGTGCCAGCAGTTTGAACGGTCGGACTGAAGCTTTCTTT. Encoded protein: CASSLNGRTEAFF.

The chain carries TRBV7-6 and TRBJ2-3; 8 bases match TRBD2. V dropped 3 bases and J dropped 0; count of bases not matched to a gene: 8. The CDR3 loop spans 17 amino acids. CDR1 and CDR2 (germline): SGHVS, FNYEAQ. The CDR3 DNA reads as TGTGCCAGCAGCTTTTACGGACTAGCCACTAGCACAGATACGCAGTATTTT. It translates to CASSFYGLATSTDTQYF.

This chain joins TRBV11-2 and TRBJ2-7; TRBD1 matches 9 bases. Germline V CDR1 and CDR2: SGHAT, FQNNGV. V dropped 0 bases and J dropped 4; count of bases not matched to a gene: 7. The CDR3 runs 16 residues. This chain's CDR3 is CASSLERTGVMYEQYF. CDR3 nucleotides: TGTGCCAGCAGCTTAGAAAGGACAGGGGTAATGTACGAGCAGTACTTC.

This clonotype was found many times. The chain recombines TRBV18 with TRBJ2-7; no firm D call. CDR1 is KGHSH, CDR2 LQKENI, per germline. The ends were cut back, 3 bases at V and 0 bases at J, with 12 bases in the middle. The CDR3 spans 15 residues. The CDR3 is CASSPPAKPSYEQYF. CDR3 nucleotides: TGTGCCAGCTCACCTCCCGCGAAGCCCTCCTACGAGCAGTACTTC.

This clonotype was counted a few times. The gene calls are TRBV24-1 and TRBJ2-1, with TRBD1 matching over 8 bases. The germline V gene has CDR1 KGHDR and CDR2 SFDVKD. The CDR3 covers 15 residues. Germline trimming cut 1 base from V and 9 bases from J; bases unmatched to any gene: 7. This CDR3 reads CATSDLRQGASEQFF. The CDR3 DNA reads TGTGCCACCAGTGATTTAAGGCAGGGGGCGAGTGAGCAGTTCTTC.

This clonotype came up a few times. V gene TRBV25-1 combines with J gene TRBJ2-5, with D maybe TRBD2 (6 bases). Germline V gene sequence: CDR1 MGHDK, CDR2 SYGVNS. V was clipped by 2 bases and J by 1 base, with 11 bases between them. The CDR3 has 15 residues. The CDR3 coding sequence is TGTGCCAGCAGTGAACTTTTCGGGGGCCAAGAGACCCAGTACTTC. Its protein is CASSELFGGQETQYF.

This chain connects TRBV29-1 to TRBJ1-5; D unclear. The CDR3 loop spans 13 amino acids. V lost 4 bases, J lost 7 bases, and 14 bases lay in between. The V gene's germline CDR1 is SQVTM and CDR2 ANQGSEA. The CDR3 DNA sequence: TGCAGCGTTGGCCCCGACCCGGGCCAGCCCCAGCATTTT. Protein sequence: CSVGPDPGQPQHF.

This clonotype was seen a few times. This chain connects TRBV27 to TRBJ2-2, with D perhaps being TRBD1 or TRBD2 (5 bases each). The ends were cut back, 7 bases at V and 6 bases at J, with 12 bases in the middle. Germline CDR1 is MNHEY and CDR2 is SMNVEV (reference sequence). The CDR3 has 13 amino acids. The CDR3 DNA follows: TGTGCCAGCACCCGCCGGGGACCCGGGGAGCTGTTTTTT. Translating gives CASTRRGPGELFF.

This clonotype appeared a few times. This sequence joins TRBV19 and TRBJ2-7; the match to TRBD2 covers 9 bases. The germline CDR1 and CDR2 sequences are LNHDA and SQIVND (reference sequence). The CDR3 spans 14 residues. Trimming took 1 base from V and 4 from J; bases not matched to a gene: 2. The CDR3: CASSIALAGYEQYF. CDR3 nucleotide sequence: TGTGCCAGTAGTATAGCCCTAGCGGGGTACGAGCAGTACTTC.

The CDR3 protein is CASSLIGTSGELFF. DNA for the CDR3: TGTGCCAGCAGCTTAATCGGTACTTCCGGGGAGCTGTTTTTT. J is TRBJ2-2 and V is TRBV7-3; D ambiguous. The CDR3 has 14 residues. The V gene's germline CDR1 is SGHTA and CDR2 FQGTGA. Trimming left V 1 base short and J 6 bases short, with 9 bases between.

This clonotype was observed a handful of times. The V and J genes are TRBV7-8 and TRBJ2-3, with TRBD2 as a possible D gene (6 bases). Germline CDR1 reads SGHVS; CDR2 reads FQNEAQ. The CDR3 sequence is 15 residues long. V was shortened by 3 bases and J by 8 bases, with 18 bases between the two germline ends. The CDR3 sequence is CASSLERVFTGTQYF. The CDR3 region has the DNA TGTGCCAGCAGCTTGGAGCGGGTATTCACGGGTACGCAGTATTTT.